Listed below are T cell receptor beta chains from one sample, sequenced in a study of beta chain features in type 1 diabetes. The assay was immunoSEQ multiplex PCR, and TCRdb's table has in-frame clones only and misses some. This table holds some 410,000 clones, approximately 10% found once. Sequencing input: naive CD4+ T cells from blood. The receptor set was obtained from a woman aged 18-29 years in good health. CDR3s leave out the opening cysteine and the closing phenylalanine or tryptophan. The D gene is left open where the match is weak.

d_call | j_call | v_call | cdr3_aa
- | TRBJ2-1 | TRBV2 | ASGAGEQF
- | TRBJ2-3 | TRBV7-2 | ASSFPTRGPSSTDTQY
TRBD1 | TRBJ1-2 | TRBV27 | ASRTDRGLGGYT
- | TRBJ2-5 | TRBV5-1 | ASSLEGTPVETQY
- | TRBJ2-3 | TRBV30 | AWSVRYGGTDTQY
- | TRBJ1-6 | TRBV15 | ATSRGDTINSPLH
TRBD1 | TRBJ2-7 | TRBV7-9 | ASSPGTGGYEQY
TRBD1 | TRBJ1-1 | TRBV7-8 | ASSLSDRGNTEAF
TRBD1 | TRBJ1-2 | TRBV14 | ASSQGQGYGYT
- | TRBJ2-3 | TRBV18 | ASSLPDVPPY
- | TRBJ2-2 | TRBV5-1 | ASSLDRVETGELF
- | TRBJ2-7 | TRBV4-1 | ASSQEVRGRGYEQY
- | TRBJ1-2 | TRBV30 | AWSRWSSNYGYT
- | TRBJ1-3 | TRBV2 | ASILRTLGNTIY
TRBD2 | TRBJ2-1 | TRBV4-3 | ASSQGPSGSSYNEQF
- | TRBJ2-7 | TRBV7-2 | ASSLRTGYYEQY
- | TRBJ2-3 | TRBV21-1 | ASSNGRRAQY
- | TRBJ2-1 | TRBV5-1 | ASSLSQGGNEQF
TRBD2 | TRBJ2-3 | TRBV4-2 | ASSPSGGTDTQY
- | TRBJ1-4 | TRBV4-1 | ASSQLGLNEKLF